This TCR beta chain came from a study of T-cell reconstitution after alpha-beta-depleted transplantation in children. A library of TCRbeta sequences, prepared with unique molecular identifiers, was generated. TCRdb re-derived calls from the PCR reads in MiXCR, one entry per CDR3 protein. The sample lists 45,000 to 60,000 distinct CDR3 sequences, around half occurring once. V lost 3 bases to trimming and J lost 6 bases, with 16 bases between them. This CDR3 is built from 15 residues. V usage is TRBV12-3 or TRBV12-4 and J usage is TRBJ2-3; D not resolved. The starting material was peripheral blood, obtained before TCRalphabeta/CD19-depleted stem cell transplant. This sequence was found in a boy under two years old with SCID, due to receive a stem cell transplant. The CDR3 coding sequence is TGTGCCAGCAGTTTGACCCACCCCCGAGCGGATACGCAGTATTTT. Amino acids: CASSLTHPRADTQYF.